This T cell receptor (beta chain) was profiled in a study of blood T cells in healthy people across ages. Alongside a J-beta primer mix, a sample-barcoded 5' primer served in a second PCR lasting roughly 7 to 11 cycles. Every molecule of cDNA carried a tag from a template-switch adaptor with 12 random nucleotides. Researchers report that each sample yielded at least 2.5 million CDR3-containing paired-end reads. Via MiXCR, TCRdb re-called the 5' RACE reads, giving one row per CDR3 protein. The table lists approximately 1.5 million distinct CDR3 sequences, 35% to 45% of them singletons. The sequenced sample consisted of blood. The TCR originated in a woman aged 18-35 years in good health.

The CDR3 coding sequence is TGTGCCAGCAGCTCGTCAAAGGGACAGCACTGGGAGCAGTACTTC. This gives the protein CASSSSKGQHWEQYF. This chain joins TRBV7-2 and TRBJ2-7, with TRBD1 matching 7 bases. V lost 4 bases to trimming and J lost 7 bases; unmatched junction nucleotides: 13. CDR1 is SGHTA, CDR2 FQGNSA, per germline. CDR3 size: 15 residues.